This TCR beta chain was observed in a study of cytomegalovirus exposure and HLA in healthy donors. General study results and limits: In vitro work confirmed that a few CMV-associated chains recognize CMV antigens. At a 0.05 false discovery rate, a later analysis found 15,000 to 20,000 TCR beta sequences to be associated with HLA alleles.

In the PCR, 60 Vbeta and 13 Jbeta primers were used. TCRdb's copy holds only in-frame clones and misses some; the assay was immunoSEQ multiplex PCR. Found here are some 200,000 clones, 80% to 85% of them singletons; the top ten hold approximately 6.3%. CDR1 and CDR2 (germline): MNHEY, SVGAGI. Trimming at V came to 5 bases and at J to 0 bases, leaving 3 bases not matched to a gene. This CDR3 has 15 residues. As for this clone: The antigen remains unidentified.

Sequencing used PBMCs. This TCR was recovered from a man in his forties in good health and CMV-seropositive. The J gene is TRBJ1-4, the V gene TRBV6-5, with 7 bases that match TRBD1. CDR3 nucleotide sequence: TGTGCCAGCAGTAACACAGGGGCAACTAATGAAAAACTGTTTTTT. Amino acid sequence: CASSNTGATNEKLFF.